This is a list of T cell receptor beta chains from one sample in a study of blood T cell repertoires in COVID-19. This table comes from immunoSEQ multiplex PCR, and its TCRdb copy is limited to in-frame clones, with some not included. This sample has around 150,000 clones, with about 88% found just once. Sequenced sample: peripheral blood. Receptors were obtained from a human donor with COVID-19, enrolled during active disease. The donor label of this sample is uncertain. Each CDR3 is given with its conserved first and last residue. A D gene is named only where the DNA matches it firmly. Size is stated for part of the rows, as once, few or many counts, or as a class when the clone is expanded.

V gene: TRBV5-1; J gene: TRBJ2-3; D gene: TRBD1; clone size: .; CDR3 DNA: TGCGCCAGCAGCTTGGCGACAGGGGGGGAAGATACGCAGTATTTT; CDR3 protein: CASSLATGGEDTQYF
V gene: TRBV19; J gene: TRBJ1-5; D gene: TRBD1; clone size: .; CDR3 DNA: TGTGCCAGTAGTATTTCACAGGGGGGCATTCAGCCCCAGCATTTT; CDR3 protein: CASSISQGGIQPQHF
V gene: TRBV2; J gene: TRBJ2-7; D gene: .; clone size: .; CDR3 DNA: TGTGCCAGCAGGCCAGCCTACGAGCAGTACTTC; CDR3 protein: CASRPAYEQYF
V gene: TRBV5-1; J gene: TRBJ1-3; D gene: TRBD1; clone size: .; CDR3 DNA: TGCGCCAGCAGCTGGGGACAGAACTCTGGAAACACCATATATTTT; CDR3 protein: CASSWGQNSGNTIYF
V gene: TRBV5-5; J gene: TRBJ1-6; D gene: .; clone size: once; CDR3 DNA: TGTGCCAGCAGCTTGGAGCCCGGGGATTCACCCCTCCACTTT; CDR3 protein: CASSLEPGDSPLHF
V gene: TRBV9; J gene: TRBJ1-3; D gene: TRBD1; clone size: .; CDR3 DNA: TGTGCCAGCAGCTTCCCCGGGACAGGGAGCTCTGGAAACACCATATATTTT; CDR3 protein: CASSFPGTGSSGNTIYF
V gene: TRBV24-1; J gene: TRBJ1-2; D gene: TRBD1; clone size: few; CDR3 DNA: TGTGCCACCAGTGCTTACAGGGGTAAAGGCTACACCTTC; CDR3 protein: CATSAYRGKGYTF
V gene: TRBV29-1; J gene: TRBJ2-5; D gene: TRBD2; clone size: .; CDR3 DNA: TGCAGCGTCGTACGGGAGGACCAAGAGACCCAGTACTTC; CDR3 protein: CSVVREDQETQYF
V gene: TRBV2; J gene: TRBJ1-2; D gene: .; clone size: .; CDR3 DNA: TGTGCCAGCAGTGAATTGGAAGGGGTCCCTAACTATGGCTACACCTTC; CDR3 protein: CASSELEGVPNYGYTF
V gene: TRBV5-4; J gene: TRBJ1-2; D gene: .; clone size: few; CDR3 DNA: TGTGCCAGCAGCTTGACAGGCCCGCGGGGCTACACCTTC; CDR3 protein: CASSLTGPRGYTF
V gene: TRBV5-4; J gene: TRBJ2-1; D gene: .; clone size: .; CDR3 DNA: TGTGCCAGCTGGGGATACGGGAACTCGGATGAGCAGTTCTTC; CDR3 protein: CASWGYGNSDEQFF
V gene: TRBV2; J gene: TRBJ2-7; D gene: .; clone size: once; CDR3 DNA: TGTGCCAGCAGTAGACAGAGCAATCCGCAGTACTTC; CDR3 protein: CASSRQSNPQYF
V gene: TRBV6-6; J gene: TRBJ1-5; D gene: .; clone size: .; CDR3 DNA: TGTGCCAGCAGTCCCGGTCGGGAGCAGCCCCAGCATTTT; CDR3 protein: CASSPGREQPQHF
V gene: TRBV25-1; J gene: TRBJ2-7; D gene: TRBD1; clone size: .; CDR3 DNA: TGTGCCAGCCAGGATGAGACCGGGACAGGGCTCTACGAGCAGTACTTC; CDR3 protein: CASQDETGTGLYEQYF
V gene: TRBV7-2; J gene: TRBJ1-2; D gene: TRBD1; clone size: .; CDR3 DNA: TGTGCCAGCAGCTTGGGGGACAGGACGTTCTATGGCTACACCTTC; CDR3 protein: CASSLGDRTFYGYTF
V gene: TRBV2; J gene: TRBJ1-4; D gene: .; clone size: .; CDR3 DNA: TGTGCCAGCAGTGATTCTGGGAGTGAAAAACTGTTTTTT; CDR3 protein: CASSDSGSEKLFF
V gene: TRBV19; J gene: TRBJ2-2; D gene: .; clone size: .; CDR3 DNA: TGTGCCAGTAGTATAGGGCCCGGATTAGCAATGAACACCGGGGAGCTGTTTTTT; CDR3 protein: CASSIGPGLAMNTGELFF
V gene: TRBV28; J gene: TRBJ2-7; D gene: .; clone size: once; CDR3 DNA: TGTGCCAGCAGAACAGAGGGATCCTCCTACGAGCAGTACTTC; CDR3 protein: CASRTEGSSYEQYF
V gene: TRBV27; J gene: TRBJ2-7; D gene: .; clone size: .; CDR3 DNA: TGTGCCAGCAGCTTACGGACAGCGTCCTACGAGCAGTACTTC; CDR3 protein: CASSLRTASYEQYF
V gene: TRBV14; J gene: TRBJ2-7; D gene: TRBD1; clone size: few; CDR3 DNA: TGTGCCAGCAGCCAAGGGGGGACAGGGTCCAAGCAGTACTTC; CDR3 protein: CASSQGGTGSKQYF
V gene: TRBV7-3; J gene: TRBJ1-5; D gene: TRBD1; clone size: .; CDR3 DNA: TGTGCCAGCAAACCGATGGGGACAGGGGGTGAGCCCCAGCATTTT; CDR3 protein: CASKPMGTGGEPQHF
V gene: TRBV6-5; J gene: TRBJ1-1; D gene: .; clone size: .; CDR3 DNA: TGTGCCAGCAGTTTGGACGGACAGAACACTGAAGCTTTCTTT; CDR3 protein: CASSLDGQNTEAFF